The entry that follows covers one T cell receptor (beta chain) sequence. This sample was included in a study of shared clonotypes between healthy human individuals. V gave up 7 bases and J gave up 4 bases, with 16 bases separating them. CDR3 length: 14 residues. Germline CDR1 and CDR2: SGHVS and FQNEAQ. All of the donors resided in Nashville, Tennessee, and each was a Caucasian adult. The table came from immunoSEQ multiplex PCR; TCRdb's copy has only in-frame clones and leaves some out. The sample lists roughly 500,000 clones; 96% were seen once. The rearrangement links TRBV7-8 to TRBJ1-2, with D perhaps matching TRBD1 (5 bases). Sequenced: naive CD4+ T cells sorted from blood. The subset was: CD45RA+ positively selected. This receptor was taken from a young woman in good health. DNA of the CDR3: TGTGCCAGCACCTCCGGGGGGTCCCTCTATGGCTACACCTTC. This sequence encodes CASTSGGSLYGYTF.